This entry lists 5 T cell receptor beta chains sequenced from one sample in a study of CD8 T cells in ankylosing spondylitis. Notes on the study in general: What seemed typical of ankylosing spondylitis blood was a TCR beta motif built from several highly homologous variants.

TCRdb redid the calling of the 5' RACE reads with MiXCR, one entry per CDR3 protein. Here the sample spans about 440,000 distinct CDR3 sequences, under 20% being singletons. These receptors' antigens are unknown. The material sequenced was blood, either unsorted or a sorted T cell fraction (not recorded which). Receptors were obtained from a male donor with ankylosing spondylitis.

This clonotype has only a few counts. This rearrangement joins TRBV21-1 to TRBJ1-2; TRBD1 reflects the table's D call only, with no check against the DNA. TRBV21-1 is a recognized pseudogene. The CDR3 extends over 18 amino acids. The CDR3 loop reads CASSKKRETGRSNYGYTF. The CDR3, as DNA: TGTGCCAGCAGCAAAAAACGTGAGACAGGGCGCAGTAACTATGGCTACACCTTC.

This clonotype was detected a few times. In DNA form, the CDR3 reads TGCGCCCGCTATAAGGAGCAGTACTTC. Translated: CARYKEQYF. V gene TRBV5-1 combines with J gene TRBJ2-7; D is uncertain. CDR1 and CDR2 from the germline V gene are SGHRS and YFSETQ. The CDR3 is made up of 9 amino acids. Trimming removed 10 bases from V and 7 bases from J, with 9 bases in between.

The V and J genes are TRBV27 and TRBJ2-2; 8 bases map to TRBD1. V lost 7 bases to trimming and J lost 0 bases; unmatched junction nucleotides: 10. Germline V gene data show CDR1 as MNHEY and CDR2 as SMNVEV (reference sequence). The CDR3 has 17 amino acids. CDR3 region: CASKGGQGAPNTGELFF. CDR3 bases: TGTGCCAGCAAAGGGGGTCAGGGGGCCCCGAACACCGGGGAGCTGTTTTTT.

This clonotype has just a few counts. V and J are TRBV10-3 and TRBJ2-7, with D unclear. CDR3 length equals 11 residues. Germline-derived CDR1 and CDR2 are ENHRY and SYGVKD. V was pared by 6 bases and J by 2 bases, with 5 bases between. Here the CDR3 DNA reads TGTGCCATCAGGAGCACCTACGAGCAGTACTTC. This translates into CAIRSTYEQYF.

In its sample, this clonotype was seen a few times. This chain connects TRBV29-1 to TRBJ1-3, with a possible D match to TRBD1 (5 bases). This CDR3 has 13 residues. Germline lookup yields CDR1 SQVTM and CDR2 ANQGSEA. V lost 2 bases to trimming and J lost 0 bases, with 5 bases between them. The CDR3 coding sequence is TGCAGCGTTGAAACAGGCTCTGGAAACACCATATATTTT. As protein: CSVETGSGNTIYF.